This T cell receptor beta chain came from a study of blood T cell repertoires in COVID-19 (dated by TCRdb to 2018 to 2020). Concerning the study at large: Samples covering the acute and convalescent phases of COVID-19 were provided by collaborators in the United States, Italy and Spain. The material from the prospective study consisted of cDNA or gDNA derived from T cells, B-cell-depleted T cells, or PBMCs. Subjects who had been exposed to COVID-19, were actively infected with it, or had recovered from it provided the deeply sampled blood TCRbeta repertoires that made up the dataset. A freely available public database, intended as a resource for researchers studying the immune response to SARS-CoV-2, is where the repertoires were released. The samples were drawn from the first 160 participants of the ongoing ImmuneRACE study and from 950 to 1,500 subjects provided by 6 global collaborators. Nearly every sample came with metadata listing a de-identified subject ID, COVID-19 status, age in years and sex. Where HLA class I and class II types were available, the types were taken from metadata supplied by the sample provider, not from assay-based typing.

The full study reports these points: The amount of clinical and demographic metadata varied by source and participant and was provided uncurated.

In the prospective study, participants were roughly 18 to 95 years old, resided in under 30 geographic areas of the United States, and were enrolled through a virtual design. In the prospective study, cohorts were assigned on the basis of participant-reported clinical history obtained from a screening survey and a study questionnaire. For ImmuneRACE Cohort 3, a participant was defined as recovered based on two consecutive negative NP/OP PCR tests, clearance by a healthcare professional, or resolution of symptoms. In the prospective study, mobile phlebotomists collected whole blood, serum and a nasopharyngeal or oropharyngeal swab from each participant. Additional blood draws and questionnaires over an approximately two-month period could optionally be provided by prospective study participants. Before DNA extraction, blood samples from the prospective study were shipped at room temperature or frozen.

V loses 5 bases, J loses 0 bases, and the germline ends lie 20 bases apart. In the germline V gene, CDR1 corresponds to KGHSH and CDR2 to LQKENI. The CDR3 spans 17 residues, from the cysteine through the phenylalanine. Of all the DNA, just the CDR3 is kept, 51 bases in frame from base 1. TCRbeta CDR3 regions were amplified from genomic DNA using the immunoSEQ Assay, a bias-controlled multiplex PCR. For the original study's pipeline: The number of nucleated cells in each sample was estimated by amplification of reference gene primers within the assay. To quantify the absolute abundance of each unique TCRbeta CDR3 rearrangement, sequence reads were collapsed and filtered. Productive Simpson clonality was computed per sample as the square root of Simpson's diversity index over productive rearrangements. TCRdb obtained this table from immuneACCESS and retained in-frame rearrangements with V and J assigned. These tables miss some clones; where compared with another copy, unresolved V genes account for less than half of the shortfall, and the remainder is unexplained. That table is the source of V, J and clone size, and D and trimming were worked out from the DNA. This sample comprises approximately 500,000 clones, roughly 90% of them detected only once. 1.5% to 2% of the sample is taken by the ten largest.

In regard to this clone: The antigen this receptor binds is unknown. Qualities for individual bases were not recorded, and no much larger clone is one base off.

This sequence uses TRBV18 and TRBJ2-7; D gene: possibly TRBD2, on 6 matching bases. This receptor was obtained from a woman aged 35 to 49 who had recovered from COVID-19. Sequencing was performed on PBMCs or T cells enriched from blood (not recorded which). The sequenced DNA is TGTGCCAGCTCATTTCGCCCGTCGGGGGAAGGCTCCTACGAGCAGTACTTC. Translated, it reads CASSFRPSGEGSYEQYF.